The sequence of this T cell receptor beta chain was determined in a study of OX40 agonist ivuxolimab in advanced cancers. Libraries were prepared by immunoSEQ multiplex PCR; TCRdb keeps only in-frame clonotypes and omits some of them. Among approximately 94,000 clones listed, about 88% were seen once. On this clone: No antigen is known for it.

V gave up 0 bases and J gave up 7 bases, with 16 bases separating them. This CDR3 region has 16 residues. Germline V gene data show CDR1 as SGDLS and CDR2 as YYNGEE. Study-wide points: At 0.1 to 3.0 mg/kg, CD4+ and CD8+ blood T cells expanded clonally by week 6. In the 0.1-3.0 mg/kg groups, partial responders showed among the lowest expansion. More expanded clones were seen, on average, in CD8+ T cells than in CD4+.

V and J are TRBV9 and TRBJ2-2, with no clear D. The receptor was derived from an adult with an advanced solid tumor such as melanoma, head and neck, liver or kidney cancer. Here the sequenced sample was CD4+ or CD8+ T cells sorted from blood, taken in a trial of the OX40 agonist ivuxolimab. The CDR3 region is CASSVEGVWLGGELFF. The CDR3 region has the DNA TGTGCCAGCAGCGTAGAAGGCGTCTGGCTCGGCGGGGAGCTGTTTTTT.